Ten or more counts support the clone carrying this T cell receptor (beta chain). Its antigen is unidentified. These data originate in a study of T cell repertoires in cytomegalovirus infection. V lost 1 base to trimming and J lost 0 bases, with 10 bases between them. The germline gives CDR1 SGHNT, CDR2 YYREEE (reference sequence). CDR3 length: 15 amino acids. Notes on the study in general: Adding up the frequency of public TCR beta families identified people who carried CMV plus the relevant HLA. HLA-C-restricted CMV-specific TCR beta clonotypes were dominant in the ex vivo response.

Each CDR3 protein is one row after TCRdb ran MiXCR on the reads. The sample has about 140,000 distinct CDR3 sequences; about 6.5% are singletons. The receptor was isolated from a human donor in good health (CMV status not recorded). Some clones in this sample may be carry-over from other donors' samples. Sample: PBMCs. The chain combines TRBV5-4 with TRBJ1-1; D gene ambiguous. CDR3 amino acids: CASSLKGNMNTEAFF. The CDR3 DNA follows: TGTGCCAGCAGCTTGAAAGGAAACATGAACACTGAAGCTTTCTTT.